This TCR beta chain was observed in a study of blood T cell repertoires in COVID-19. Study-wide background: Italy, Spain and the United States were the sources of the convalescent and acute COVID-19 samples. PBMCs, B-cell-depleted T cells, or T cells were the source of the cDNA or gDNA that made up the material.

Per the study methods: Amplification of reference gene primers provided the estimated nucleated cell counts. Profiling relied on immunoSEQ multiplex PCR, and the TCRdb table lists in-frame clones only, not all of them. D and trimming were read from the DNA, whereas the V and J calls and clone size are those reported in that table. The sample consists of roughly 53,000 clones, 86% of them appearing once. This clone came up once. Losses at the gene ends were 1 base for V and 5 bases for J; bases not matched to a gene: 12. The CDR3 is made up of 18 amino acids. The germline CDR1 and CDR2 sequences are SGHNT and YYREEE (reference sequence).

The sequencing sample was made of peripheral blood. The clonotype comes from an elderly man with acute or convalescent COVID-19. This chain joins TRBV5-4 and TRBJ2-5; 12 bases line up with TRBD2. CDR3 in amino acids: CASSLSGASGGAWETQYF. CDR3 sequence (DNA): TGTGCCAGCAGCTTGAGTGGGGCTAGCGGGGGGGCCTGGGAGACCCAGTACTTC.